The 20 T cell receptor beta chains given below trace back to one sample, sequenced in a study of a mutant IDH1 vaccine in newly diagnosed glioma. Clones were sequenced by immunoSEQ multiplex PCR, and TCRdb holds only the in-frame ones, with some missing. The repertoire includes fewer than 75,000 clones, roughly 80% of them detected once, and around 8.3% sits in the top ten. Described time point: week 11, during vaccination. Vaccination comprised doses that each held 300 ug of mutant IDH1 20-mer peptide, plus topical imiquimod. Their target antigens are unknown. Sequencing was performed on PBMCs, taken from a glioma patient whose treatment included an IDH1 peptide vaccine. The receptors come from a woman between 50 and 59 years old with glioma.

The chain recombines TRBV4-2 with TRBJ2-7; D might be TRBD2 (6 bases). The germline CDR1 and CDR2 sequences are LGHNA and YNFKEQ. The germline V and J ends were trimmed by 0 bases and 4 bases, with 10 bases remaining between them. CDR3 size: 14 residues. Here the CDR3 reads CASSQETSGYEQYF. CDR3 in DNA: TGTGCCAGCAGCCAAGAGACTAGTGGGTACGAGCAGTACTTC.

V and J are TRBV19 and TRBJ1-5, with 7 bases identical to TRBD1. Trimming cost V 3 bases and J 7 bases; bases outside gene matches: 9. The CDR3 length is 15 residues. Germline CDR1 is LNHDA and CDR2 is SQIVND (reference sequence). Here the CDR3 reads CASSIGKGAGQPQHF. The CDR3 DNA sequence: TGTGCCAGTAGTATCGGAAAGGGGGCAGGGCAGCCCCAGCATTTT.

The rearrangement links TRBV5-1 to TRBJ2-7; 7 bases line up with TRBD1. Germline lookup yields CDR1 SGHRS and CDR2 YFSETQ. CDR3 length: 12 residues. With 4 bases clipped from V and 3 bases from J, the junction kept 1 base outside the gene matches. The CDR3 sequence is CASSRDSYEQYF. In nucleotides, the CDR3 is TGCGCCAGCAGCCGGGACAGCTACGAGCAGTACTTC.

The rearrangement joins TRBV7-9 to TRBJ1-1; D gene unclear. Germline CDR1 SEHNR, CDR2 FQNEAQ (reference sequence). The CDR3 totals 14 residues. V was shortened by 6 bases and J by 7 bases, with 18 bases between the two germline ends. This CDR3 is CASRGGVGLDEAFF. The CDR3 DNA follows: TGTGCCAGCAGGGGAGGTGTGGGGTTGGATGAAGCTTTCTTT.

V is TRBV4-1 and J is TRBJ1-1; maybe TRBD1 (5 bases). The germline V gene encodes CDR1 MGHRA and CDR2 YSYEKL. The CDR3 runs 14 residues. The V and J ends lost 1 base and 10 bases respectively, with 16 bases between them. DNA of the CDR3: TGCGCCAGCAGCCAAGCTACCACCCCGGGGGGAGCTTTCTTT. Translated: CASSQATTPGGAFF.

The chain couples TRBV20-1 to TRBJ2-7, with TRBD1 matching over 7 bases. The V and J ends lost 6 bases and 6 bases, in that order; junction bases with no gene match: 5. CDR1 is DFQATT, CDR2 SNEGSKA, per germline (reference sequence). CDR3 length equals 11 residues. For the CDR3, the DNA is TGCAGTGCAAAGACAGGGCCCGAGCAGTACTTC. Its translation: CSAKTGPEQYF.

The chain has TRBV7-8 and TRBJ1-3, with D unresolved. The CDR3 runs 15 residues. Per germline, CDR1 SGHVS and CDR2 FQNEAQ. Trimming removed 0 bases from V and 0 bases from J, with 6 bases in between. The CDR3 bases are TGTGCCAGCAGCTTAGCACGGAACTCTGGAAACACCATATATTTT. Translation gives CASSLARNSGNTIYF.

V is TRBV6-6 and J is TRBJ1-1, with D unresolved. The ends were cut back, 5 bases at V and 11 bases at J, with 15 bases in the middle. This CDR3 has 12 amino acids. In germline, CDR1 is MNHNY, CDR2 SVGAGI (reference sequence). CDR3 loop: CASSSRPLEAFF. CDR3 bases: TGTGCCAGCAGTAGCAGACCCTTGGAGGCTTTCTTT.

The chain uses TRBV9 and TRBJ2-3, with no clear D. Trimming shortened V by 3 bases and J by 0 bases, and 8 bases separated the two germline ends. The CDR3 spans 14 residues. Germline CDR1 SGDLS, CDR2 YYNGEE. The CDR3 nucleotides are TGTGCCAGCAGCGCACTGCAGAGCACAGATACGCAGTATTTT. This gives the protein CASSALQSTDTQYF.

This rearrangement joins TRBV19 to TRBJ1-5; maybe TRBD1 (5 bases). Germline V lookup: CDR1 LNHDA, CDR2 SQIVND (reference sequence). The CDR3 extends over 15 amino acids. Trimming took off 6 bases at V and 9 bases at J, with 21 bases between the two ends. The CDR3 region is CASRSTVSLGVPQHF. The CDR3, as DNA: TGTGCCAGTAGAAGTACGGTGAGTCTGGGGGTGCCCCAGCATTTT.

The V call is TRBV11-3, the J call TRBJ2-2, with D perhaps TRBD1 (6 bases). The germline CDR1 and CDR2 sequences are SGHNT and YENEEA. The CDR3 contains 16 residues. V was trimmed by 2 bases and J by 4 bases, leaving 14 bases between them. As DNA, the CDR3 is TGTGCCAGCAGCTTAAAGATGGGGGCGAGCACCGGGGAGCTGTTTTTT. It specifies CASSLKMGASTGELFF.

The genes are TRBV29-1 and TRBJ2-7; 7 bases agree with TRBD1. V was pared by 6 bases and J by 0 bases, with 2 bases of the junction left unmatched. The CDR3 extends over 12 amino acids. Germline CDR1 is SQVTM and CDR2 is ANQGSEA. The CDR3 protein is CSVGDSSYEQYF. DNA for the CDR3: TGCAGCGTCGGGGACAGCTCCTACGAGCAGTACTTC.

The chain couples TRBV7-9 to TRBJ2-7; D gene ambiguous. This CDR3 comprises 12 residues. The V and J ends lost 1 base and 5 bases respectively, with 6 bases between them. The germline gives CDR1 SEHNR, CDR2 FQNEAQ (reference sequence). The CDR3 is CASSLVANEQYF. In nucleotides, the CDR3 is TGTGCCAGCAGCTTAGTGGCCAACGAGCAGTACTTC. Combining the CDR3 with reference TRBV7-9 and TRBJ2-7 gives the whole variable domain DTGVSQNPRHKITKRGQNVTFRCDPISEHNRLYWYRQTLGQGPEFLTYFQNEAQLEKSRLLSDRFSAERPKGSFSTLEIQRTEQGDSAMYLCASSLVANEQYFGPGTRLTVT.

This clone was seen just once. This sequence joins TRBV5-6 and TRBJ2-1, with 7 bases lining up with TRBD1. This CDR3 region has 14 residues. V trimming: 4 bases; J trimming: 3 bases; junction bases outside the gene matches: 4. The germline V gene has CDR1 SGHDT and CDR2 YYEEEE. As DNA, the CDR3 is TGTGCCAGCAGCCTCGGGACAGTCTACAATGAGCAGTTCTTC. Translation: CASSLGTVYNEQFF. The full variable domain, with the rest looked up from reference TRBV5-6 and TRBJ2-1, is DAGVTQSPTHLIKTRGQQVTLRCSPKSGHDTVSWYQQALGQGPQFIFQYYEEEERQRGNFPDRFSGHQFPNYSSELNVNALLLGDSALYLCASSLGTVYNEQFFGPGTRLTVL.

This clone has just one count. The chain is built from TRBV19 and TRBJ1-5; D not resolved. The V and J ends lost 7 bases and 4 bases respectively, with 14 bases between them. This CDR3 is 14 amino acids long. Germline V gives CDR1 LNHDA, CDR2 SQIVND (reference sequence). The CDR3 sequence is CASKGYTTNQPQHF. DNA for the CDR3: TGTGCCAGTAAAGGGTACACCACTAATCAGCCCCAGCATTTT.

The chain carries TRBV28 and TRBJ1-4; tentatively, D is TRBD1 (5 bases). There are 15 residues in the CDR3. Germline V gene data show CDR1 as MDHEN and CDR2 as SYDVKM. The V gene lost 5 bases and the J gene lost 3 bases, with 13 bases spanning the gap. This chain's CDR3 is CASSARDGPNEKLFF. CDR3 DNA: TGTGCCAGCAGTGCCCGGGACGGCCCTAATGAAAAACTGTTTTTT.

A single count supports this clone. The chain carries TRBV6-5 and TRBJ2-5; TRBD1 is a possible D gene (6 bases). The CDR3 is made up of 16 amino acids. Trimming shortened V by 0 bases and J by 0 bases, and 11 bases separated the two germline ends. Germline V CDR1 and CDR2: MNHEY, SVGAGI. CDR3 nucleotide sequence: TGTGCCAGCAGTTACTCAGTCTGGGACAACCAAGAGACCCAGTACTTC. It translates to CASSYSVWDNQETQYF.

J is TRBJ1-4 and V is TRBV11-3; D uncertain. Trimming cost V 5 bases and J 5 bases, with 6 bases left between them. This CDR3 has 12 amino acids. The V gene's germline CDR1 is SGHNT and CDR2 YENEEA. In DNA, the CDR3 is TGTGCCAGCAGCCACCGGAATGAAAAACTGTTTTTT. Protein product: CASSHRNEKLFF.

By share, this clone ranks as medium-sized. The chain links TRBV6-4 to TRBJ2-1; 9 nucleotides line up with TRBD2. V gave up 0 bases and J gave up 6 bases; unmatched junction bases: 0. CDR3 length: 14 residues. CDR1 is MRHNA, CDR2 SNTAGT, per germline. The CDR3 DNA is TGTGCCAGCAGTGACTCTAGCGGGGGCAATGAGCAGTTCTTC. It specifies CASSDSSGGNEQFF.

The chain joins TRBV6-4 to TRBJ2-3; either TRBD1 or TRBD2 may supply D (6 bases each). The length of the CDR3 is 15 residues. The V gene lost 0 bases and the J gene lost 1 base, with 8 bases spanning the gap. CDR1 and CDR2 (germline): MRHNA, SNTAGT. CDR3 residues: CASSDSRGGTDTQYF. DNA of the CDR3: TGTGCCAGCAGTGACTCGAGGGGGGGCACAGATACGCAGTATTTT.